This T cell receptor beta chain was observed in a study of Ad26.COV2.S vaccination and SARS-CoV-2 variants (dated by TCRdb to the early 2020s). For the study in its entirety: TCRbeta repertoire sequencing served as the tool for gauging how specific and how broad the SARS-CoV-2-reactive T cell receptors were following Ad26.COV2.S vaccination. The TCR-sequenced set comprised around 30 samples: around 20 Ad26.COV2.S vaccine recipients, 5 placebo recipients and 8 SARS-CoV-2 convalescent individuals. The full study reports these points: The authors noted that total T cell responses may have been underestimated by the TCR breadth and depth analyses. Higher spike-specific TCR breadth was observed in Ad26.COV2.S recipients than in placebo recipients (P = 0.0014). After vaccination, spike-specific CD8+ and CD4+ T cell responses were reported to show substantial breadth. Vaccine and placebo recipients had comparable non-spike TCR breadth, which fits with the vaccine containing only spike.

TCRbeta CDR3 regions were sequenced with the immunoSEQ Assay. After extraction, genomic DNA underwent amplification by bias-controlled multiplex PCR, followed by high-throughput sequencing. The study's own analysis went as follows. Collapsing and filtering of sequences were performed to quantify the absolute abundance of each unique TCRbeta CDR3 region. Usable DNA was measured by amplifying reference genes present in all nucleated cells, and TCRbeta template counts were normalized to that usable DNA to estimate T cell fraction. Repertoire TCRs were annotated as SARS-CoV-2-specific by exact matching of V gene, CDR3 amino acid sequence and J gene to a known reactive TCR set. The reference SARS-CoV-2 TCR set came from MIRA and was filtered for enrichment in COVID-19-positive ImmuneCODE repertoires, removing public or cross-reactive TCRs. Using the MIRA antigens, annotated TCRs were further analysed by specific ORF or by position within an ORF. Breadth was defined as annotated unique rearrangements over total unique productive rearrangements; depth was the summed frequency of those rearrangements. TCR breadth was compared between groups using two-sided Wilcoxon rank-sum tests. TCRdb provides this immuneACCESS table in a form limited to in-frame rearrangements. Some clones are lacking; in checked studies, under half of them reflect an unresolved V gene, and why the rest are absent is not known. The V and J calls and the clone size are those of that table, but D and trimming were determined from the DNA. The sample has about 350,000 clones on record, about 90% of them singletons. The ten largest clones add up to roughly 3.9% of the sample.

Reading the label with the study, this specimen's time point is: individuals recovered from natural SARS-CoV-2 infection. As to this clone: The antigen this receptor binds is unknown. No base qualities exist here, and no much larger clone lies one base off it.

Sequences SQVTM (CDR1) and ANQGSEA (CDR2) are obtained from the germline V gene. The V and J ends are trimmed by 6 bases and 5 bases, leaving 17 bases between them. The CDR3 starts with the cysteine, ends with the phenylalanine, and has 13 residues. Only CDR3 DNA remains: 39 bases, in frame from the first base. This material consisted of peripheral blood, taken after recovery from COVID-19. This receptor was identified in a human donor who had recovered from COVID-19. The rearranged segments are TRBV29-1 and TRBJ2-7; a confident D gene designation cannot be given. CDR3 reads: CSVPASGSHEQYF. The nucleotides read TGCAGCGTCCCCGCCAGTGGGTCTCACGAGCAGTACTTC.